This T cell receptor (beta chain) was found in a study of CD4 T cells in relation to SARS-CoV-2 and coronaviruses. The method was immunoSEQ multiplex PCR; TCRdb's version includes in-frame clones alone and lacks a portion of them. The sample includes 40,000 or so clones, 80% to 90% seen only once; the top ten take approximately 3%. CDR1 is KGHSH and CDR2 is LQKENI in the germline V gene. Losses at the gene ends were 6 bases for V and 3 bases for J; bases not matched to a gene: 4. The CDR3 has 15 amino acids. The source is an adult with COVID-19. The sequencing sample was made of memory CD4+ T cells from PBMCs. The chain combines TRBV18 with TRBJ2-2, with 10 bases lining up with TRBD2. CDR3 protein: CASSLGLADTGELFF. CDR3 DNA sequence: TGTGCCAGCTCCCTTGGACTAGCGGACACCGGGGAGCTGTTTTTT.